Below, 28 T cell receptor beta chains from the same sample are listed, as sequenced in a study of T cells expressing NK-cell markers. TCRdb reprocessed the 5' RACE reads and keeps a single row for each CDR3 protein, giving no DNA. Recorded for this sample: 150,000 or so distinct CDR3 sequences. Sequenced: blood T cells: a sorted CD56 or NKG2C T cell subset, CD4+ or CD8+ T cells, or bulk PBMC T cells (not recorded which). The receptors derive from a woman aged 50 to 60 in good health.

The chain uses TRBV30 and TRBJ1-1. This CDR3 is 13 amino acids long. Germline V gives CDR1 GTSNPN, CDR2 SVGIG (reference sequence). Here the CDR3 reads CAWSVQHNTEAFF.

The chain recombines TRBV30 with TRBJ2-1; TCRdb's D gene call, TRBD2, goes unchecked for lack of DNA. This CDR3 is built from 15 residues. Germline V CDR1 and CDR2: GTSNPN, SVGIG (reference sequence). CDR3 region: CAWSVGSGRANEQFF.

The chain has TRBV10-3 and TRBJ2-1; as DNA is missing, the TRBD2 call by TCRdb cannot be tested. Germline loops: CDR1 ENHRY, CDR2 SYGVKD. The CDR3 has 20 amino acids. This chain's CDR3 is CAISVTGTSGKSPRLDEQFF.

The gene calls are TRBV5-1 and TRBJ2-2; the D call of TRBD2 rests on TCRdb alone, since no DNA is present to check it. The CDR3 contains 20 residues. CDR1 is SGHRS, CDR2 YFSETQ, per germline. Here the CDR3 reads CASSSPAQGLAGSTGGELFF.

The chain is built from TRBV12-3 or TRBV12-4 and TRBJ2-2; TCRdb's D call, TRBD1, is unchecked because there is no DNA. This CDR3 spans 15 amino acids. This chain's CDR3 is CASSLGTGFPGELFF.

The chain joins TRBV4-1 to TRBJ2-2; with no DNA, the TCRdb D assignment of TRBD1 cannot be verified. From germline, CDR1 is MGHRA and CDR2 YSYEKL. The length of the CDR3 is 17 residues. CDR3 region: CASSQEDRVEYNGELFF.

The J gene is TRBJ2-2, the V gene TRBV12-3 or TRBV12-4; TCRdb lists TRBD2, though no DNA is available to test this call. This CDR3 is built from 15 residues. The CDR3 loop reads CASRAAGANTGELFF.

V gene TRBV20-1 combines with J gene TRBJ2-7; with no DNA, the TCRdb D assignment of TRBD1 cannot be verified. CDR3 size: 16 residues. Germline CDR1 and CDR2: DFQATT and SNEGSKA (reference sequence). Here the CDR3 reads CSASQGPPVESYEQYF.

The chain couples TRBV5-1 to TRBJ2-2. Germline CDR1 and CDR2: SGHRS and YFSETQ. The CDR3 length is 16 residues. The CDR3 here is CASSLEDSASTGELFF.

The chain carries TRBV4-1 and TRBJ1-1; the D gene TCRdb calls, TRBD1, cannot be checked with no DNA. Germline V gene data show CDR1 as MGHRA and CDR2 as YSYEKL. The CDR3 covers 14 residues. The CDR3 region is CASSQVSGFTEAFF.

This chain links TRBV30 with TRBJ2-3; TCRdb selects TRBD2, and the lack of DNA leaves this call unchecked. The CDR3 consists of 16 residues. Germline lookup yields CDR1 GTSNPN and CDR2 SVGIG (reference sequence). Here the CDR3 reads CAWDLGLSTSTDTQYF.

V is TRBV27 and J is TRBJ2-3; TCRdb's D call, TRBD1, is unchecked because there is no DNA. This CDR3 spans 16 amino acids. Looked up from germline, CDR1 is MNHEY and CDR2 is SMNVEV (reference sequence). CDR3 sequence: CASSLSVGDWADTQYF.

The CDR3 is CASSQDWRTGDYEQYF. The V gene is TRBV4-1, the J gene TRBJ2-7; lacking DNA, the TRBD1 call made by TCRdb goes unchecked. The CDR3 runs 16 residues. Germline CDR1 MGHRA, CDR2 YSYEKL.

The CDR3 loop reads CASSRGPPRSQPQHF. The rearrangement uses TRBV5-6 and TRBJ1-5. The length of the CDR3 is 15 residues. Germline assignment: CDR1 SGHDT and CDR2 YYEEEE.

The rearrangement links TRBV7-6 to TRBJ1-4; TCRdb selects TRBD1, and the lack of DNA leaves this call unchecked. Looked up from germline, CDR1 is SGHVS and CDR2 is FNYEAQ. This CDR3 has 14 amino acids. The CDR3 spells CASSRDRNNEKLFF.

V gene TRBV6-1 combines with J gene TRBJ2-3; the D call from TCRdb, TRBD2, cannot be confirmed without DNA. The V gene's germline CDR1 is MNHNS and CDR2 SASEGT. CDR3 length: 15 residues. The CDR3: CASTGLLAGVDTQYF.

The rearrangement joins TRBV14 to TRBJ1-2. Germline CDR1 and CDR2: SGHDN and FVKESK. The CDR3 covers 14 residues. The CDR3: CASSQMGGVYGYTF.

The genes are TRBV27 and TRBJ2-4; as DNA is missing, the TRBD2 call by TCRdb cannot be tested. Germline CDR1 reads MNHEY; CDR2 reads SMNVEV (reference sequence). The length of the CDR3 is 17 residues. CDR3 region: CASSLGPQAGGKNIQYF.

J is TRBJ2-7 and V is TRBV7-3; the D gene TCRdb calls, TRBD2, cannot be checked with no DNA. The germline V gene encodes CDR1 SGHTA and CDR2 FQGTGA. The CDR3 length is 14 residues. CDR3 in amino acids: CASSPSGRASEQYF.

The CDR3 is CSTAGSLSYNEQFF. This chain links TRBV20-1 with TRBJ2-1; TCRdb designates TRBD1, a call that cannot be tested without DNA. The CDR3 sequence is 14 residues long. Per germline, CDR1 DFQATT and CDR2 SNEGSKA (reference sequence).

The CDR3 spells CASSLMTGDTEAFF. This chain connects TRBV3-1 to TRBJ1-1; TCRdb indicates TRBD1, and absent DNA this call remains unverified. CDR1 and CDR2 (germline): LGHDT, YNNKEL (reference sequence). CDR3 length: 14 residues. Variable domain in full (rest from reference TRBV3-1 and TRBJ1-1): DTAVSQTPKYLVTQMGNDKSIKCEQNLGHDTMYWYKQDSKKFLKIMFSYNNKELIINETVPNRFSPKSPDKAHLNLHINSLELGDSAVYFCASSLMTGDTEAFFGQGTRLTVV.

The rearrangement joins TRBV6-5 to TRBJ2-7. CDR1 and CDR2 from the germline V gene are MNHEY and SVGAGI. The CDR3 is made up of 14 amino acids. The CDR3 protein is CASSPRVVPYEQYF.

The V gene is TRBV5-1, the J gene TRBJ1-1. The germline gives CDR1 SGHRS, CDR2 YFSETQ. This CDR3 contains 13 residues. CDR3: CASSLSFNTEAFF.

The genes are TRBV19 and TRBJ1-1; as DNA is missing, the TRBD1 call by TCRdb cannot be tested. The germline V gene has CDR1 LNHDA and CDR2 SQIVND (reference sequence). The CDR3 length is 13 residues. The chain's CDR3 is CASMGRGITEAFF.

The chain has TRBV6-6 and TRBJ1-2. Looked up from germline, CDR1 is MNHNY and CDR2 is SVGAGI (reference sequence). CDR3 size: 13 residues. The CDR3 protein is CASIGGEVGGYTF.

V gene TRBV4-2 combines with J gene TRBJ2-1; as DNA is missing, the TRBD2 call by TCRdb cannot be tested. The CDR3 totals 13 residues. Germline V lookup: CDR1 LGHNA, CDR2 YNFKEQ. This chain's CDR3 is CASSQLAEGEQFF.

CDR3 amino acids: CASSLAGLAGTSFDTQYF. The chain carries TRBV11-2 and TRBJ2-3; TCRdb proposes TRBD2, but this gene call is untestable without DNA. Germline V gene lookup returns CDR1 SGHAT and CDR2 FQNNGV. The CDR3 loop spans 18 amino acids.

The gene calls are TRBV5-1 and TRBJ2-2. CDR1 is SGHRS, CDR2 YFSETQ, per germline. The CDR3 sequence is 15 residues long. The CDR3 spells CASSWMTPNTGELFF. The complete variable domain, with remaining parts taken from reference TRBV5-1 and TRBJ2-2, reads KAGVTQTPRYLIKTRGQQVTLSCSPISGHRSVSWYQQTPGQGLQFLFEYFSETQRNKGNFPGRFSGRQFSNSRSEMNVSTLELGDSALYLCASSWMTPNTGELFFGEGSRLTVL.